There are many counts of the clone carrying this T cell receptor beta chain. Trimming shortened V by 5 bases and J by 4 bases, and 8 bases separated the two germline ends. The germline gives CDR1 SGHTA, CDR2 FQGNSA. The CDR3 is 12 residues long. This record comes from a study of T-cell reconstitution after alpha-beta-depleted transplantation in children. Construction of the TCRbeta library involved unique molecular identifiers. Each CDR3 protein is one row after TCRdb ran MiXCR on the PCR reads. The sample shows approximately 350,000 distinct CDR3 sequences, roughly 14% of them seen only once. J is TRBJ1-1 and V is TRBV7-2; D unclear. The clonotype originates from a human donor who donated a stem cell graft to a child with Fanconi anemia. The specimen was PBMCs, collected from the stem cell graft. DNA for the CDR3: TGTGCCAGCAGCCATCCTTTCACTGAAGCTTTCTTT. This codes for CASSHPFTEAFF.